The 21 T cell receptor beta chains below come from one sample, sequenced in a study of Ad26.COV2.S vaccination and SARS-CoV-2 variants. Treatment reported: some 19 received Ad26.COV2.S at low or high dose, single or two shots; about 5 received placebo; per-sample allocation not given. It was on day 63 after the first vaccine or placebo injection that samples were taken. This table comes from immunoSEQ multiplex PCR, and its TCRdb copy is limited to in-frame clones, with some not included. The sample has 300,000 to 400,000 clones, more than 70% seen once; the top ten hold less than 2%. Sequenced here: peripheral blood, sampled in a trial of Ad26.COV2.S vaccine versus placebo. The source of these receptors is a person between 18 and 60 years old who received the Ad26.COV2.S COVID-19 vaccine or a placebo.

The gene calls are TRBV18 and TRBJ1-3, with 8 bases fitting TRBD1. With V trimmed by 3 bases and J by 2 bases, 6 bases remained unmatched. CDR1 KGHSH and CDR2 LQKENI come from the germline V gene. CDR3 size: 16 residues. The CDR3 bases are TGTGCCAGCTCACCTCCACAGGGGGGAGCTGGAAACACCATATATTTT. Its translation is CASSPPQGGAGNTIYF.

The CDR3 sequence is CASSSGQGVYNSPLHF. The CDR3 DNA reads TGTGCCAGCAGTTCCGGACAGGGGGTCTATAATTCACCCCTCCACTTT. The J gene is TRBJ1-6, the V gene TRBV6-5; 10 nucleotides agree with TRBD1. Per the germline V gene, CDR1 is MNHEY and CDR2 is SVGAGI. This CDR3 contains 16 residues. V gave up 4 bases and J gave up 3 bases; unmatched junction bases: 3.

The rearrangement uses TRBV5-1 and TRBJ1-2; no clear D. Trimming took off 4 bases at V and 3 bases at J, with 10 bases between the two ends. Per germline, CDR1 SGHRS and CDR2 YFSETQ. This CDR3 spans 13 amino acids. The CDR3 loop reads CASSEGSYYGYTF. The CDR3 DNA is TGCGCCAGCAGCGAGGGTTCTTACTATGGCTACACCTTC.

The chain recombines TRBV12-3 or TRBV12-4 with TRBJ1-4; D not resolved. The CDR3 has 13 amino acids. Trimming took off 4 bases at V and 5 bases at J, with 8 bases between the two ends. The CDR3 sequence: CASSSQRNEKLFF. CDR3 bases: TGTGCCAGCAGTTCACAGCGAAATGAAAAACTGTTTTTT.

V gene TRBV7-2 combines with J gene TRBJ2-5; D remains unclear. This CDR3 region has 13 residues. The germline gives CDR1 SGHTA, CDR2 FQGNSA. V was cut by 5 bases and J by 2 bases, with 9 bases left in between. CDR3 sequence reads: CASSRQYQETQYF. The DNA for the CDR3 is TGTGCCAGCAGCCGACAATATCAAGAGACCCAGTACTTC.

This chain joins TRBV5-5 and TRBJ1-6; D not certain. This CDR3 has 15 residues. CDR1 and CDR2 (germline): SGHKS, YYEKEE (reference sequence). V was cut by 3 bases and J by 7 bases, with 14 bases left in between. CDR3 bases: TGTGCCAGCAGCTATGACCTTCGATACAATTCACCCCTCCACTTT. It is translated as CASSYDLRYNSPLHF.

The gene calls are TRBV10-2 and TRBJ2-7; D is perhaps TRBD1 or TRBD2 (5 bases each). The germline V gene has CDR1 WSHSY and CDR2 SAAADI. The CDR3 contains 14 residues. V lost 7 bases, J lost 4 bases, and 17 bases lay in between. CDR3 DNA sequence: TGCGCCAGCAATCGTCGGGACGGCACTTACGAGCAGTACTTC. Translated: CASNRRDGTYEQYF.

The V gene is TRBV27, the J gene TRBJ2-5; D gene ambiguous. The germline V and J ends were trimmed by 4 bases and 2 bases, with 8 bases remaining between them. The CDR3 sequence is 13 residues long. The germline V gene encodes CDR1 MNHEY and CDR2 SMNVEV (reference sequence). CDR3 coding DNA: TGTGCCAGCAGTTCATACGGACAAGAGACCCAGTACTTC. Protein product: CASSSYGQETQYF.

CDR3 amino acids: CASSVTPETEAFF. The CDR3 DNA reads as TGTGCCAGCAGTGTGACCCCGGAGACTGAAGCTTTCTTT. V gene TRBV2 combines with J gene TRBJ1-1, with D uncertain. The germline V and J ends were trimmed by 4 bases and 5 bases, with 11 bases remaining between them. Germline V gives CDR1 SNHLY, CDR2 FYNNEI. The CDR3 has 13 residues. Variable domain in full (rest from reference TRBV2 and TRBJ1-1): EPEVTQTPSHQVTQMGQEVILRCVPISNHLYFYWYRQILGQKVEFLVSFYNNEISEKSEIFDDQFSVERPDGSNFTLKIRSTKLEDSAMYFCASSVTPETEAFFGQGTRLTVV.

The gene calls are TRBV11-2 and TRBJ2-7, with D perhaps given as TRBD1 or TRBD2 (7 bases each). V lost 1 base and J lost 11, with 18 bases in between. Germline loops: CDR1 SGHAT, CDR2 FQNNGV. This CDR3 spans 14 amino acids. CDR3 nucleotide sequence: TGTGCCAGCAGCTTAGCTGGGGGGGGGACAGAGAAGTACTTC. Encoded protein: CASSLAGGGTEKYF.

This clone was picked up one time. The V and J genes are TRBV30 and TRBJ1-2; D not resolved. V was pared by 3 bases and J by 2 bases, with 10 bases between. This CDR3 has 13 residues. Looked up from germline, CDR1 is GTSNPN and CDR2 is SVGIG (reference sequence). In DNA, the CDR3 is TGTGCCTGGAGGGCATACGGGAACTATGGCTACACCTTC. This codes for CAWRAYGNYGYTF.

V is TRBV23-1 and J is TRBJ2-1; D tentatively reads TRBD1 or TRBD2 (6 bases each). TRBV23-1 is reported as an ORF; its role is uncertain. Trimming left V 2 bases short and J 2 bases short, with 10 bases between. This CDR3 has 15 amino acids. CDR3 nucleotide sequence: TGCGCCAGCAGTCAAGGAAGGGGGGCCTACAATGAGCAGTTCTTC. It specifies CASSQGRGAYNEQFF.

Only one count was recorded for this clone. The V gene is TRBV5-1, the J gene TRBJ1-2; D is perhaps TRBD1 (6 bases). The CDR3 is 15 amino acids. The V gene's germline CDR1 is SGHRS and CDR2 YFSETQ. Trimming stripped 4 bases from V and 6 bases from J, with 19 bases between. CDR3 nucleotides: TGCGCCAGCAGCCTCTACCCTTCGGGGGGCAATGGCTACACCTTC. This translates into CASSLYPSGGNGYTF.

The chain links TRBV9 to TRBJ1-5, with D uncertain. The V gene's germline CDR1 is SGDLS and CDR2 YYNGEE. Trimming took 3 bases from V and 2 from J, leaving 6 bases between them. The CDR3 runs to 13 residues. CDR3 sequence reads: CASSGIGNQPQHF. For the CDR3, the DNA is TGTGCCAGCAGCGGTATAGGCAATCAGCCCCAGCATTTT. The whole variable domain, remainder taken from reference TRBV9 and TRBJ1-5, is DSGVTQTPKHLITATGQRVTLRCSPRSGDLSVYWYQQSLDQGLQFLIQYYNGEERAKGNILERFSAQQFPDLHSELNLSSLELGDSALYFCASSGIGNQPQHFGDGTRLSIL.

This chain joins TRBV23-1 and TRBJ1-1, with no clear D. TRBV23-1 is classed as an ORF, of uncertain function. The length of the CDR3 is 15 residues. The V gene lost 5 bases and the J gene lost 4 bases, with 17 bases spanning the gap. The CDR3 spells CASSEGRPLGTEAFF. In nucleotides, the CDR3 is TGCGCCAGCAGTGAAGGGCGACCACTAGGCACTGAAGCTTTCTTT.

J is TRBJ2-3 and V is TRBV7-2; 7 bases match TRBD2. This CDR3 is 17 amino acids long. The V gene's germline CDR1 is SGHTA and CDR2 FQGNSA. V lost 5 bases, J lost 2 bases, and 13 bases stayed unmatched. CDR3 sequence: CASSRIPSGAFTDTQYF. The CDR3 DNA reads TGTGCCAGCAGCCGTATCCCCAGCGGGGCTTTCACAGATACGCAGTATTTT.

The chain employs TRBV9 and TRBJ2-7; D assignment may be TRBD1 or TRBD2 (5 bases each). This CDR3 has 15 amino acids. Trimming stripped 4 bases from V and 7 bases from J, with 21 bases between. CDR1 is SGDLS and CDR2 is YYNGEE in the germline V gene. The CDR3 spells CASSPRDLVFGEQYF. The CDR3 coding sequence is TGTGCCAGCAGCCCTCGGGACCTGGTGTTTGGGGAGCAGTACTTC.

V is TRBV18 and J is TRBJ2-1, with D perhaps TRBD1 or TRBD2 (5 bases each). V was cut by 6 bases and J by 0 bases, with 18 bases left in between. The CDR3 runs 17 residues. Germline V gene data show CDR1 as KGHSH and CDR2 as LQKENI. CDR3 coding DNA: TGTGCCAGCTCGCCGTATCGGGGCTTGACCTCCTACAATGAGCAGTTCTTC. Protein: CASSPYRGLTSYNEQFF.

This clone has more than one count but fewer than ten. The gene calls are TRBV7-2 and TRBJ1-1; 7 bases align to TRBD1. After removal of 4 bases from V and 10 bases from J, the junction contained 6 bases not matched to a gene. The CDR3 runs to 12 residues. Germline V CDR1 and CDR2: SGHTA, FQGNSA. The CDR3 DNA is TGTGCCAGCAGCTCGCAGGACAGGCGAGCTTTCTTT. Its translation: CASSSQDRRAFF.

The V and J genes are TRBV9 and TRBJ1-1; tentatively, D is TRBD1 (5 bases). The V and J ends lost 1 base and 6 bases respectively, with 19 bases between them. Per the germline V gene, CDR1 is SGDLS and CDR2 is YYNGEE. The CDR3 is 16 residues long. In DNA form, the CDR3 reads TGTGCCAGCAGCGTATCGGATGGGGGTTACTTCTCTGAAGCTTTCTTT. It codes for CASSVSDGGYFSEAFF.

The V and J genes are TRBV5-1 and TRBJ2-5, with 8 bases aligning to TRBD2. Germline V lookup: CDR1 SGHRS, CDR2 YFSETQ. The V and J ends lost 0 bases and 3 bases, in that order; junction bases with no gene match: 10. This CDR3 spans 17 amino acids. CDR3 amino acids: CASSLGTKLAVKETQYF. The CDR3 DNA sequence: TGCGCCAGCAGCTTGGGAACAAAACTAGCGGTTAAAGAGACCCAGTACTTC.